A selection of T cell receptor beta chains follows, all from one sample in a study of human T cells and chemical hapten exposure. TCRdb re-derived calls from the RACE reads in MiXCR, one entry per CDR3 protein. The sample has roughly 200,000 distinct CDR3 sequences, 20% to 25% seen once. Sequencing used whole blood, obtained in connection with sensitization to the hapten diphenylcyclopropenone (DPC). All receptors come from a woman between 50 and 59 years old with alopecia areata. Some clones in this sample may be carry-over from other donors' samples. The CDR3 runs from the conserved cysteine through the conserved F or W. Each record gives: clone size, V gene, J gene, D gene, CDR3 protein, CDR3 DNA. A D gene is named only where the DNA matches it firmly. Where a row states a size, it is once, few, many or the class of an expanded clone; other rows omit it.

-	TRBV28	TRBJ1-2	-	CANTQYQGNYGYTF	TGTGCCAACACCCAATACCAGGGTAACTATGGCTACACCTTC
few	TRBV28	TRBJ1-2	-	CASSSLRYGGYTF	TGTGCCAGCAGTTCCTTACGGTATGGAGGCTACACCTTC
-	TRBV29-1	TRBJ2-1	TRBD2	CSAGGTSGRNEQFF	TGCAGCGCCGGCGGGACTAGCGGGAGAAATGAGCAGTTCTTC
few	TRBV29-1	TRBJ2-1	TRBD2	CSGRLAQAEQFF	TGCAGCGGGAGACTAGCTCAGGCTGAGCAGTTCTTC
few	TRBV11-2	TRBJ1-5	-	CASSLGQNNQPQHF	TGTGCCAGCAGCTTAGGACAGAACAATCAGCCCCAGCATTTT
few	TRBV20-1	TRBJ1-5	TRBD1	CSAGAGTGVSQPQHF	TGCAGTGCTGGAGCCGGGACAGGGGTTTCCCAGCCCCAGCATTTT
few	TRBV20-1	TRBJ1-6	-	CSARDKGVSSYNSPLHF	TGCAGTGCTAGAGATAAGGGGGTGAGCTCCTATAATTCACCCCTCCACTTT
-	TRBV7-9	TRBJ2-7	-	CASSPIGTEQYF	TGTGCCAGCAGCCCCATCGGGACCGAGCAGTACTTC
few	TRBV5-1	TRBJ2-1	TRBD2	CASSPRTSGRARISGEQFF	TGCGCCAGCAGCCCACGGACTAGCGGGAGGGCCAGGATTTCGGGTGAGCAGTTCTTC
few	TRBV2	TRBJ2-7	TRBD1	CASSERGRWDEQYF	TGTGCCAGCAGTGAGAGGGGGCGGTGGGACGAGCAGTACTTC
-	TRBV7-2	TRBJ1-1	-	CASSLARESEAFF	TGTGCCAGCAGCTTAGCGCGGGAATCTGAAGCTTTCTTT
few	TRBV5-6	TRBJ2-3	TRBD2	CASSLSMGLAGPDTQYF	TGTGCCAGCAGCTTGTCTATGGGACTAGCGGGACCAGATACGCAGTATTTT
-	TRBV6-4	TRBJ1-2	TRBD1	CASSVGQDVGYTF	TGTGCCAGCAGTGTAGGACAGGACGTCGGCTACACCTTC
-	TRBV2	TRBJ2-1	TRBD2	CASRLAGNNEQFF	TGTGCCAGCAGGCTAGCGGGAAACAATGAGCAGTTCTTC
-	TRBV29-1	TRBJ1-2	-	CSVDKRQRSYGYTF	TGCAGCGTTGACAAGCGGCAGCGAAGCTATGGCTACACCTTC
many	TRBV7-9	TRBJ2-4	-	CASSLLGSIQYF	TGTGCCAGCAGCTTACTCGGGAGCATTCAGTACTTC
-	TRBV5-1	TRBJ2-3	TRBD1	CASSLGQGGSDTQYF	TGCGCCAGCAGCTTGGGACAGGGGGGATCAGATACGCAGTATTTT
few	TRBV7-9	TRBJ1-1	-	CASSLAPGTAEAFF	TGTGCCAGCAGCTTAGCGCCGGGGACCGCCGAAGCTTTCTTT
few	TRBV4-2	TRBJ2-3	-	CASSQDPITDTQYF	TGTGCCAGCAGCCAAGATCCCATAACAGATACGCAGTATTTT
-	TRBV11-2	TRBJ2-1	TRBD2	CASSPGGVAGAPEQFF	TGTGCCAGCAGCCCGGGCGGGGTAGCGGGAGCTCCTGAGCAGTTCTTC
few	TRBV7-8	TRBJ2-3	TRBD2	CASSFPAGLAGTASTDTQYF	TGTGCCAGCAGTTTCCCCGCGGGACTAGCGGGTACCGCTAGCACAGATACGCAGTATTTT
few	TRBV29-1	TRBJ1-5	-	CSVFSHAGSQPQHF	TGCAGCGTTTTTTCTCACGCAGGGTCCCAGCCCCAGCATTTT
-	TRBV7-9	TRBJ1-3	TRBD1	CASRTAQGASGNTIYF	TGTGCCAGCAGAACAGCTCAGGGGGCCTCTGGAAACACCATATATTTT
-	TRBV7-9	TRBJ2-2	-	CASTRLVSDSNTGELFF	TGTGCCAGCACCCGTCTCGTATCAGACTCGAACACCGGGGAGCTGTTTTTT
once	TRBV7-9	TRBJ2-2	-	CASSLRGSNTGELFF	TGTGCCAGCAGCTTAAGGGGGAGTAACACCGGGGAGCTGTTTTTT
-	TRBV13	TRBJ1-2	TRBD1	CASSFVRGQGAGYTF	TGTGCCAGCAGCTTCGTTAGAGGTCAGGGGGCAGGCTACACCTTC
-	TRBV7-9	TRBJ2-2	TRBD1	CASNVQGAITGELFF	TGTGCCAGCAACGTACAGGGGGCAATCACCGGGGAGCTGTTTTTT
-	TRBV29-1	TRBJ1-2	-	CSVRKDNYGYTF	TGCAGCGTTCGGAAGGATAACTATGGCTACACCTTC
few	TRBV20-1	TRBJ2-1	-	CSASYGSLSYNEQFF	TGCAGTGCTAGCTACGGGAGCCTCTCCTACAATGAGCAGTTCTTC
few	TRBV24-1	TRBJ2-5	TRBD2	CATSDSGSAGRQETQYF	TGTGCCACCAGCGATAGCGGGAGCGCCGGTCGGCAAGAGACCCAGTACTTC
-	TRBV5-1	TRBJ2-1	TRBD2	CASSSGLAQVNEQFF	TGCGCCAGCAGCTCTGGACTAGCGCAGGTCAATGAGCAGTTCTTC
few	TRBV5-1	TRBJ2-7	-	CASQRESLSSYEQYF	TGCGCCAGCCAGCGCGAGTCTTTGAGCTCCTACGAGCAGTACTTC
-	TRBV5-1	TRBJ1-4	TRBD1	CASSLEQGRSNEKLFF	TGCGCCAGCAGCTTGGAACAGGGGCGTTCTAATGAAAAACTGTTTTTT
-	TRBV7-9	TRBJ1-1	-	CASSLDGDTAKAFF	TGTGCCAGCAGCTTAGATGGGGACACGGCTAAAGCTTTCTTT
-	TRBV20-1	TRBJ1-1	-	CSARAPGFEAFF	TGCAGTGCTAGAGCGCCGGGCTTTGAAGCTTTCTTT
-	TRBV20-1	TRBJ2-3	-	CSARDSITDTQYF	TGCAGTGCCCGGGATAGCATCACAGATACGCAGTATTTT
few	TRBV6-5	TRBJ2-3	TRBD1	CASTNTGGTDTQYF	TGTGCCAGCACCAATACAGGGGGCACAGATACGCAGTATTTT
few	TRBV6-1	TRBJ2-1	-	CASSEQPIGLNEQFF	TGTGCCAGCAGTGAACAGCCGATCGGCCTCAATGAGCAGTTCTTC
-	TRBV29-1	TRBJ2-7	-	CSVEGLSSYEQYF	TGCAGCGTCGAGGGCCTGAGCTCCTACGAGCAGTACTTC
-	TRBV5-5	TRBJ2-7	-	CASSLRGVYEQYF	TGTGCCAGCAGCCTGAGAGGGGTGTACGAGCAGTACTTC
-	TRBV7-9	TRBJ1-1	-	CASTTGEYVYTEAFF	TGTGCCAGCACCACCGGGGAGTATGTATACACTGAAGCTTTCTTT
-	TRBV20-1	TRBJ1-5	-	CSARDTRLSNQPQHF	TGCAGTGCTAGAGATACGCGACTTAGCAATCAGCCCCAGCATTTT
-	TRBV20-1	TRBJ1-1	TRBD1	CSAISTGAQAFF	TGCAGTGCTATTTCGACAGGGGCACAAGCTTTCTTT
many	TRBV12-3/TRBV12-4	TRBJ1-2	-	CASSGDSYGYTF	TGTGCCAGCAGCGGGGATTCCTATGGCTACACCTTC
-	TRBV7-2	TRBJ2-7	TRBD1	CASSLTGTGAHEQYF	TGTGCCAGCAGCTTAACCGGGACAGGGGCCCACGAGCAGTACTTC
-	TRBV20-1	TRBJ1-4	-	CSARALRTERNEKLFF	TGCAGTGCTAGGGCCCTACGGACAGAGCGGAATGAAAAACTGTTTTTT
-	TRBV6-5	TRBJ2-7	TRBD2	CASSYSNLAGAYEQYF	TGTGCCAGCAGTTACTCGAACCTAGCGGGAGCCTACGAGCAGTACTTC
-	TRBV5-5	TRBJ2-5	-	CASRLEGGSQETQYF	TGTGCCAGCAGGCTCGAGGGGGGATCCCAGGAGACCCAGTACTTC
many	TRBV7-9	TRBJ2-1	-	CASSLTGTEQFF	TGTGCCAGCAGCTTAACAGGCACTGAGCAGTTCTTC
-	TRBV3-1	TRBJ2-7	-	CASSQDWPDEQYF	TGTGCCAGCAGCCAAGATTGGCCCGACGAGCAGTACTTC
-	TRBV4-2	TRBJ2-2	TRBD2	CASSPTGTSGSNGELFF	TGTGCCAGCAGCCCTACCGGGACTAGCGGGAGTAACGGGGAGCTGTTTTTT
-	TRBV20-1	TRBJ2-2	TRBD2	CSASEGLAGGGELFF	TGCAGTGCTTCGGAGGGACTAGCGGGAGGTGGGGAGCTGTTTTTT
many	TRBV27	TRBJ2-7	-	CASSYLPPYEQYF	TGTGCCAGCAGTTATCTTCCCCCCTACGAGCAGTACTTC
-	TRBV6-5	TRBJ2-5	-	CASKRPYQETQYF	TGTGCCAGCAAAAGACCGTACCAAGAGACCCAGTACTTC
-	TRBV5-4	TRBJ1-2	TRBD1	CASSLDDRGFGYTF	TGTGCCAGCAGCTTGGACGACAGGGGGTTTGGCTACACCTTC